A selection of T cell receptor beta chains follows, all from one sample in a study of Ad26.COV2.S vaccination and SARS-CoV-2 variants. The assay was immunoSEQ multiplex PCR, and TCRdb's table has in-frame clones only and misses some. This sample has over 400,000 clones, with about 90% found just once. The sequenced sample was peripheral blood, obtained in a trial of Ad26.COV2.S vaccine versus placebo. These receptors originate from a person between 18 and 65 years old who received the Ad26.COV2.S COVID-19 vaccine or a placebo. Both conserved end residues are part of each CDR3. Each record gives: D gene, V gene, J gene, clone size, CDR3 DNA, CDR3 protein. The D gene is left open where the match is weak. Part of the rows lack a size; the others show once, few, many or a class for expanded clones.

>NA|TRBV28|TRBJ2-3|NA
TGTGCCAGCAGTCAAGGGGGTGTAGATACGCAGTATTTT
CASSQGGVDTQYF
>NA|TRBV6-5|TRBJ2-6|NA
TGTGCCAGCAGTTACGGGGGGTCTGGGGCCAACGTCCTGACTTTC
CASSYGGSGANVLTF
>NA|TRBV7-2|TRBJ1-1|NA
TGTGCCAGCAGCTTTTTGGGTCAGAACACTGAAGCTTTCTTT
CASSFLGQNTEAFF
>TRBD1|TRBV16|TRBJ1-2|NA
TGTGCCAGCAGCCACCCATCCCATACCGGGACAGGGGGCGACTACACCTTC
CASSHPSHTGTGGDYTF
>NA|TRBV29-1|TRBJ2-7|NA
TGCAGCGTTGCGGGTAGGGGCGGCGAGCAGTACTTC
CSVAGRGGEQYF
>NA|TRBV3-1/TRBV3-2|TRBJ2-2|once
TGTGCCAGCAGCCAAGCCACCCCGTCGAACACCGGGGAGCTGTTTTTT
CASSQATPSNTGELFF
>NA|TRBV6-2/TRBV6-3|TRBJ1-2|many
TGTGCCAGCAGTTACGGGGGCTATGGCTACACCTTC
CASSYGGYGYTF
>TRBD2|TRBV7-9|TRBJ2-1|NA
TGTGCCAGCAGCTTCGCAGCTAGCGGGGGGGACAATGAGCAGTTCTTC
CASSFAASGGDNEQFF
>NA|TRBV28|TRBJ1-1|NA
TGTGCCAGCAGTTTAGAGGCGGGCATGGGGGCTTTCTTT
CASSLEAGMGAFF
>NA|TRBV6-2/TRBV6-3|TRBJ1-1|NA
TGTGCCAGCAGTCAAGCACAGGGATCGAACACTGAAGCTTTCTTT
CASSQAQGSNTEAFF
>TRBD1|TRBV28|TRBJ1-2|NA
TGTGCCAGCAGTTTATCTAATTACCGAACAGGGGGGCCCTATGGCTACACCTTC
CASSLSNYRTGGPYGYTF
>TRBD2|TRBV5-6|TRBJ2-1|NA
TGTGCCACCTTCATGATAGCGGGGGGTTTTAATGAGCAGTTCTTC
CATFMIAGGFNEQFF